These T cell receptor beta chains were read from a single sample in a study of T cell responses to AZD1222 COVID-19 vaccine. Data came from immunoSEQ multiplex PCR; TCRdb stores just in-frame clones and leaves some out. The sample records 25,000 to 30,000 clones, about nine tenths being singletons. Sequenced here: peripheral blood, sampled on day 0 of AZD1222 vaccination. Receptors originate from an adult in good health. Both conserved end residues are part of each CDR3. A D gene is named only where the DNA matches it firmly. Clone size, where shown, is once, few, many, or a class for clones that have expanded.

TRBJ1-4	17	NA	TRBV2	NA	CASNRGQGIRTNEKLFF	TGTGCCAGCAACCGAGGGCAGGGGATAAGAACTAATGAAAAACTGTTTTTT
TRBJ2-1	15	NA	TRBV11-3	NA	CASSLVATDYNEQFF	TGTGCCAGCAGCTTAGTGGCTACTGACTACAATGAGCAGTTCTTC
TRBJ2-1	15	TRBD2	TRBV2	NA	CASGGLAGGYNEQFF	TGTGCCAGCGGGGGACTAGCGGGAGGGTACAATGAGCAGTTCTTC
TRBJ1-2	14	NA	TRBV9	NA	CASSVGITVEGYTF	TGTGCCAGCAGCGTAGGTATAACAGTAGAAGGCTACACCTTC
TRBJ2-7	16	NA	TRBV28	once	CASSWGHGTLSYEQYF	TGTGCCAGCAGCTGGGGGCACGGGACCCTATCCTACGAGCAGTACTTC
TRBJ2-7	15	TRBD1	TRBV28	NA	CASSLGTGSPYEQYF	TGTGCCAGCAGTTTGGGGACAGGGTCCCCCTACGAGCAGTACTTC
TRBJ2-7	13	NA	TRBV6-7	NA	CASRRAGHYEQYF	TGTGCCAGCAGACGGGCTGGGCACTACGAGCAGTACTTC
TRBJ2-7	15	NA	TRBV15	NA	CATSRVWDPPDEQYF	TGTGCCACCAGCAGAGTCTGGGACCCGCCGGACGAGCAGTACTTC
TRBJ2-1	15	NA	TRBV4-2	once	CASSQVLDSYNEQFF	TGTGCCAGCAGCCAAGTCCTTGACTCCTACAATGAGCAGTTCTTC
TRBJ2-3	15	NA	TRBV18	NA	CASSPFVEGTDTQYF	TGTGCCAGCTCACCTTTTGTCGAGGGCACAGATACGCAGTATTTT
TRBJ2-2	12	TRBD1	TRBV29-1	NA	CSVNRGTGELFF	TGCAGCGTAAACAGGGGTACCGGGGAGCTGTTTTTT
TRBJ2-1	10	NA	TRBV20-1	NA	CSAKRNEQFF	TGCAGTGCTAAGAGGAATGAGCAGTTCTTC
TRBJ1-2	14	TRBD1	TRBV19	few	CASSIGAQGAGYTF	TGTGCCAGTAGTATAGGGGCACAGGGGGCTGGCTACACCTTC
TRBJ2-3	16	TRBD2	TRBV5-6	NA	CASSTSGTRETDTQYF	TGTGCCAGCAGCACATCCGGGACTAGGGAGACAGATACGCAGTATTTT
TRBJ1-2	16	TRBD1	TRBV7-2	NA	CASSLEPGQGLYGYTF	TGTGCCAGCAGCTTAGAGCCGGGACAGGGGCTCTATGGCTACACCTTC
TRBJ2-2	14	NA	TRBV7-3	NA	CASSSKDTTGELFF	TGTGCCAGCAGCAGCAAGGACACCACCGGGGAGCTGTTTTTT
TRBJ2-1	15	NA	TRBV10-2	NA	CASSERGSAYNEQFF	TGCGCCAGCAGTGAGCGGGGGAGCGCCTACAATGAGCAGTTCTTC
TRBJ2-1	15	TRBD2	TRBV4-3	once	CASSQGLAGYNEQFF	TGCGCCAGCAGCCAAGGGCTAGCGGGTTACAATGAGCAGTTCTTC
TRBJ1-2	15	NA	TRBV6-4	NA	CASSDQQGPNYGYTF	TGTGCCAGCAGTGACCAACAGGGACCTAACTATGGCTACACCTTC
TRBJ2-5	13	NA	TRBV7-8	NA	CASSRGAEETQYF	TGTGCCAGCAGCCGCGGGGCCGAAGAGACCCAGTACTTC
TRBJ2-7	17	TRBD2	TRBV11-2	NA	CASSLDRRREGPYEQYF	TGTGCCAGCAGCTTAGACCGTCGGCGGGAGGGACCCTACGAGCAGTACTTC
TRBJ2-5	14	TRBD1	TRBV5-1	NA	CASSSGTVQETQYF	TGCGCCAGCAGCTCAGGGACAGTCCAAGAGACCCAGTACTTC
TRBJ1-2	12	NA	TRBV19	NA	CASSISDYGYTF	TGTGCCAGTAGTATCAGTGACTATGGCTACACCTTC
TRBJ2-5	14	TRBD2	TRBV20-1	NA	CSASAGRIGETQYF	TGCAGTGCTAGTGCCGGGAGGATCGGGGAGACCCAGTACTTC
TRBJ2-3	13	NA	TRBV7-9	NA	CASSLGVVDTQYF	TGTGCCAGCAGCTTAGGGGTAGTGGATACGCAGTATTTT
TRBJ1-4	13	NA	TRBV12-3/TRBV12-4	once	CASSISATEKLFF	TGTGCCAGCAGCATCAGCGCCACCGAAAAACTGTTTTTT
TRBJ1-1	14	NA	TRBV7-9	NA	CASSPAWVGTEAFF	TGTGCCAGCAGCCCAGCCTGGGTCGGCACTGAAGCTTTCTTT
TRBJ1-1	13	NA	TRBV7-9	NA	CASSAAPNTEAFF	TGTGCCAGCAGCGCGGCACCTAACACTGAAGCTTTCTTT
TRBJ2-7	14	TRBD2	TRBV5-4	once	CASSRGLAGDEQYF	TGTGCCAGCAGCCGGGGACTAGCGGGAGACGAGCAGTACTTC
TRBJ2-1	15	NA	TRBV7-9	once	CASSLTLHPANEQFF	TGTGCCAGCAGCTTGACCCTACACCCGGCCAATGAGCAGTTCTTC
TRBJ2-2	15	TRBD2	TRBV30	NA	CAWGLAGADTGELFF	TGTGCCTGGGGACTAGCGGGAGCAGACACCGGGGAGCTGTTTTTT
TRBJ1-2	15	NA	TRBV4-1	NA	CASSQDLIGNYGYTF	TGCGCCAGCAGCCAAGATCTTATAGGAAACTATGGCTACACCTTC
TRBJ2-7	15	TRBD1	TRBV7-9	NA	CASSLVDRAVHEQYF	TGTGCCAGCAGCTTAGTAGACAGGGCGGTCCACGAGCAGTACTTC
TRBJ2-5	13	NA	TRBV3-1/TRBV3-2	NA	CASSQVWKETQYF	TGTGCCAGCAGCCAAGTCTGGAAAGAGACCCAGTACTTC
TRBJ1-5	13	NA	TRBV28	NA	CASSVNRDQPQHF	TGTGCCAGCAGTGTAAACAGGGATCAGCCCCAGCATTTT
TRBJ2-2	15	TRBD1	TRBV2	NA	CASSPGQANTGELFF	TGTGCCAGCAGTCCGGGACAGGCGAACACCGGGGAGCTGTTTTTT
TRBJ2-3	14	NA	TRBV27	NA	CASSFPGLADTQYF	TGTGCCAGCAGTTTCCCAGGGCTAGCAGATACGCAGTATTTT
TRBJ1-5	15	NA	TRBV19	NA	CASSIAPLEAQPQHF	TGTGCCAGTAGTATAGCACCCTTGGAGGCTCAGCCCCAGCATTTT
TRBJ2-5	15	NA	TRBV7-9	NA	CASSLGLRGYETQYF	TGTGCCAGCAGCCTAGGGCTTAGGGGGTACGAGACCCAGTACTTC
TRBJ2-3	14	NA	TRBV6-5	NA	CASTPGIFTDTQYF	TGTGCCAGCACCCCGGGGATTTTCACAGATACGCAGTATTTT
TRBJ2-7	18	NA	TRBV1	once	CTSSRTVVAGERGDEQYF	TGCACCAGCAGCCGGACGGTTGTTGCGGGAGAGAGAGGGGACGAGCAGTACTTC
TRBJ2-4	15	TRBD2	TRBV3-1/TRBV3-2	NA	CASSPGRGAKNIQYF	TGTGCCAGCAGTCCCGGGAGGGGAGCCAAAAACATTCAGTACTTC
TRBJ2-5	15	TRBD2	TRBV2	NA	CASSEVASGSETQYF	TGTGCCAGCAGTGAAGTGGCTAGCGGGAGTGAGACCCAGTACTTC
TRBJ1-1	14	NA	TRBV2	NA	CASSSQGSGTEAFF	TGTGCCAGCAGTTCACAGGGTAGCGGCACTGAAGCTTTCTTT
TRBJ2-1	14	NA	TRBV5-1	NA	CASSLGSIYNEQFF	TGCGCCAGCAGCTTGGGATCTATCTACAATGAGCAGTTCTTC
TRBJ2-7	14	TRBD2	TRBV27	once	CASSFNGGTYEQYF	TGTGCCAGCAGTTTTAACGGGGGGACCTACGAGCAGTACTTC
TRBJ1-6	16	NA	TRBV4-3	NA	CASSQAPYLSTSPLHF	TGCGCCAGCAGCCAAGCCCCTTATCTTTCTACTTCACCCCTCCACTTT
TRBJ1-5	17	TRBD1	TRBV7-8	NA	CASSLGGQGGVNQPQHF	TGTGCCAGCAGCTTAGGTGGACAGGGGGGTGTCAATCAGCCCCAGCATTTT
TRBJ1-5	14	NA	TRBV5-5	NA	CASSLAGGYQPQHF	TGTGCCAGCAGCTTGGCGGGGGGTTACCAGCCCCAGCATTTT
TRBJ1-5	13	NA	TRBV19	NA	CASSIGRNQPQHF	TGTGCCAGTAGTATTGGTAGGAATCAGCCCCAGCATTTT
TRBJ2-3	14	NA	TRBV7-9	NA	CASSFELGGDTQYF	TGTGCCAGCAGCTTCGAACTAGGAGGAGATACGCAGTATTTT
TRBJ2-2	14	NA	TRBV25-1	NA	CASSEIRSTGELFF	TGTGCCAGCAGTGAAATTAGATCCACCGGGGAGCTGTTTTTT
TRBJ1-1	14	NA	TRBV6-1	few	CASSEAPRNTEAFF	TGTGCCAGCAGTGAAGCCCCCCGGAACACTGAAGCTTTCTTT
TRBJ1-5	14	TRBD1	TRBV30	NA	CAWSGGTGTRPQHF	TGTGCCTGGAGTGGGGGGACAGGGACGCGGCCCCAGCATTTT
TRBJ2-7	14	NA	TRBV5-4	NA	CASSRDGGPYEQYF	TGTGCCAGCAGCCGGGACGGGGGACCCTACGAGCAGTACTTC
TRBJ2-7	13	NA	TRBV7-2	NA	CASSLGYSYEQYF	TGTGCCAGCAGCTTAGGTTACTCCTACGAGCAGTACTTC
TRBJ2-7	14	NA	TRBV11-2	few	CASSLISSAYEQYF	TGTGCCAGCAGCTTAATTTCCAGCGCCTACGAGCAGTACTTC
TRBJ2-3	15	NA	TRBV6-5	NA	CASRRGGLVTDTQYF	TGTGCCAGCAGAAGGGGAGGACTCGTCACAGATACGCAGTATTTT